The 24 T cell receptor beta chains given below trace back to one sample, sequenced in a study of post-analysis software for immune sequencing data. Study findings and constraints: There were roughly five TRBV segments more frequent in patients than controls, and TRBV5-6, TRBV5-1 and TRBV20-1 were among them.

Unique molecular identifiers featured in each of the TCR beta cDNA libraries. TCRdb independently ran MiXCR on the PCR reads; one entry per CDR3 protein. The table includes fewer than 850,000 distinct CDR3 sequences, approximately 44% detected once. For these receptors, no antigen is known. The sequenced sample consisted of blood. These receptors were obtained from a girl aged 10-17 years with multiple sclerosis.

This chain uses TRBV29-1 with TRBJ2-7; D is ambiguous. The V and J ends lost 3 bases and 2 bases respectively, with 8 bases between them. The CDR3 has 12 residues. CDR1 is SQVTM and CDR2 is ANQGSEA in the germline V gene. The CDR3 reads CSVEGSPYEQYF. CDR3 in DNA: TGCAGCGTTGAGGGGTCCCCCTACGAGCAGTACTTC.

The V and J genes are TRBV7-8 and TRBJ2-5, with D unresolved. Germline V gene sequence: CDR1 SGHVS, CDR2 FQNEAQ. The CDR3 runs 16 residues. Trimming removed 5 bases at V and 5 bases at J, with 21 bases between. The CDR3 here is CASSLPIQAFYETQYF. DNA for the CDR3: TGTGCCAGCAGCCTCCCGATTCAGGCGTTCTACGAGACCCAGTACTTC.

The chain is built from TRBV2 and TRBJ1-1; possibly TRBD1 for D (5 bases). Germline V lookup: CDR1 SNHLY, CDR2 FYNNEI. Trimming shortened V by 0 bases and J by 11 bases, and 7 bases separated the two germline ends. There are 11 residues in the CDR3. The CDR3, as DNA: TGTGCCAGCAGTGAAGCGTGGGGGGCTTTCTTT. Its translation is CASSEAWGAFF.

This chain uses TRBV2 with TRBJ2-4; 8 bases line up with TRBD2. The V gene's germline CDR1 is SNHLY and CDR2 FYNNEI. The CDR3 sequence is 16 residues long. The junction had 4 bases not matched to a gene; V was cut back by 3 bases and J by 0 bases. The CDR3 here is CASSEALAVAKNIQYF. The CDR3 nucleotides are TGTGCCAGCAGTGAGGCACTAGCGGTAGCCAAAAACATTCAGTACTTC.

J is TRBJ2-4 and V is TRBV20-1, with TRBD1 identical over 10 bases. V dropped 0 bases and J dropped 6; count of bases not matched to a gene: 5. The CDR3 is 15 amino acids. The V gene's germline CDR1 is DFQATT and CDR2 SNEGSKA (reference sequence). Here the CDR3 reads CSARDGGQGPNIQYF. DNA for the CDR3: TGCAGTGCTAGAGATGGGGGACAGGGGCCAAACATTCAGTACTTC.

This clonotype was counted a few times. This chain connects TRBV6-5 to TRBJ2-3, with 9 bases matching TRBD1. The CDR3 consists of 14 residues. Germline CDR1 MNHEY, CDR2 SVGAGI. V was clipped by 6 bases and J by 1 base; unmatched bases: 2. CDR3 protein: CASRDRGGTDTQYF. The CDR3 nucleotides read TGTGCCAGCAGAGACAGGGGGGGCACAGATACGCAGTATTTT.

The rearrangement joins TRBV4-1 to TRBJ2-5; no reliable D call. V lost 1 base, J lost 5 bases, and 11 bases lay in between. The CDR3 spans 14 residues. CDR1 MGHRA and CDR2 YSYEKL come from the germline V gene. The CDR3 DNA sequence: TGCGCCAGCAGCCAAGGGGAAGCCGGGGAGACCCAGTACTTC. It encodes CASSQGEAGETQYF.

The chain has TRBV27 and TRBJ1-1; the match to TRBD1 covers 12 bases. Per germline, CDR1 MNHEY and CDR2 SMNVEV (reference sequence). This CDR3 has 15 amino acids. V shed 7 bases, J shed 7 bases, and the junction held 10 bases outside the gene matches. Written as DNA, the CDR3 is TGTGCCAGCATCGGGACAGGGGGCGATTTTGATGAAGCTTTCTTT. This codes for CASIGTGGDFDEAFF.

V usage is TRBV12-3 or TRBV12-4 and J usage is TRBJ2-1; the match to TRBD2 covers 8 bases. The CDR3 has 16 amino acids. The V and J ends lost 2 bases and 6 bases, in that order; junction bases with no gene match: 9. The CDR3, as DNA: TGTGCCAGCAGTTTACGACCGGGACTAGTGGGCAATGAGCAGTTCTTC. It is translated as CASSLRPGLVGNEQFF.

This sequence joins TRBV12-3 or TRBV12-4 and TRBJ1-6; D might be TRBD1 (5 bases). The V end was cut by 5 bases, the J end by 9 bases, with 14 bases between. This CDR3 region has 14 residues. Here the CDR3 reads CASSLQGRISPLHF. The CDR3 DNA reads as TGTGCCAGCAGTCTTCAGGGCCGGATTTCACCCCTCCACTTT.

The chain carries TRBV25-1 and TRBJ1-1; TRBD1 matches at 8 bases. V lost 7 bases and J lost 6; bases outside the gene matches: 10. The germline gives CDR1 MGHDK, CDR2 SYGVNS. This CDR3 comprises 14 residues. CDR3 in DNA: TGTGCCAGCATTGCCCGGGAGGACAGGGCTGAAGCTTTCTTT. The encoded protein is CASIAREDRAEAFF.

The chain employs TRBV4-3 and TRBJ2-3; TRBD2 agrees at 10 bases. Per germline, CDR1 LGHNA and CDR2 YSLEER. The CDR3 is 16 residues long. Trimming cost V 3 bases and J 0 bases; bases outside gene matches: 3. The DNA for the CDR3 is TGCGCCAGCAGCCAGGGACTAGCGACTAGCACAGATACGCAGTATTTT. This sequence encodes CASSQGLATSTDTQYF.

This clonotype appeared a few times. V gene TRBV7-3 combines with J gene TRBJ2-1, with D possibly matching TRBD1 (6 bases). The V gene's germline CDR1 is SGHTA and CDR2 FQGTGA. Between the trimmed V and J ends, which lost 1 base and 6 bases, there was a span of 16 bases. CDR3 length equals 16 residues. The CDR3 sequence: CASSLMGALSGNEQFF. In DNA form, the CDR3 reads TGTGCCAGCAGCTTAATGGGGGCTCTCTCGGGCAATGAGCAGTTCTTC.

There are a few counts of this clonotype. The V and J genes are TRBV15 and TRBJ2-1; 7 bases line up with TRBD2. Germline V gene data show CDR1 as LNHNV and CDR2 as YYDKDF (reference sequence). The V and J ends lost 5 bases and 5 bases, in that order; junction bases with no gene match: 6. The CDR3 is 14 amino acids. The CDR3 loop is CATSGSGTHNEQFF. Here the CDR3 DNA reads TGTGCCACCAGCGGGAGCGGGACCCACAATGAGCAGTTCTTC.

There are a few counts of this clonotype. This rearrangement joins TRBV5-1 to TRBJ2-1, with TRBD2 as a possible D gene (5 bases). The V end lost 2 bases, the J end lost 13 bases, and 10 bases lay between the germline ends. The CDR3 is 11 residues long. The germline V gene has CDR1 SGHRS and CDR2 YFSETQ. This chain's CDR3 is CASSFGDRQFF. The DNA for the CDR3 is TGCGCCAGCAGCTTCGGGGATCGACAGTTCTTC.

This clonotype was observed a handful of times. J is TRBJ1-2 and V is TRBV10-3; a possible D gene is TRBD1 (5 bases). The V end was cut by 0 bases, the J end by 7 bases, with 18 bases between. The germline CDR1 and CDR2 sequences are ENHRY and SYGVKD. This CDR3 spans 16 amino acids. The CDR3: CAISESSTSAGGGYTF. As DNA, the CDR3 is TGTGCCATCAGTGAGTCTAGCACATCCGCTGGGGGTGGCTACACCTTC.

In this sample, this clonotype turned up a few times. V gene TRBV7-3 combines with J gene TRBJ2-1; unclear D gene. V was cut by 6 bases and J by 9 bases, with 15 bases left in between. CDR1 is SGHTA, CDR2 FQGTGA, per germline. The CDR3 has 13 residues. The CDR3 DNA is TGTGCCAGCAGTTTCGGACCGTCCACTGAGCAGTTCTTC. This encodes CASSFGPSTEQFF.

V gene TRBV6-5 combines with J gene TRBJ2-5; possible D gene TRBD2, 6 bases. This CDR3 has 14 residues. V was clipped by 7 bases and J by 3 bases, with 15 bases between them. The germline CDR1 and CDR2 sequences are MNHEY and SVGAGI. The CDR3 DNA reads TGTGCCAGCACCCAACCCGGGGGTAAAGAGACCCAGTACTTC. Translation gives CASTQPGGKETQYF.

The V gene is TRBV4-1, the J gene TRBJ2-1, with D possibly matching TRBD2 (6 bases). The CDR3 consists of 15 residues. Deletions cut 4 bases from V and 6 bases from J, with 16 bases between. Germline V gene lookup returns CDR1 MGHRA and CDR2 YSYEKL. CDR3: CASSPGGSGGNEQFF. The CDR3 bases are TGCGCCAGCAGCCCCGGTGGTAGCGGAGGCAATGAGCAGTTCTTC.

The rearrangement links TRBV9 to TRBJ2-5, with a tentative D call TRBD2 (5 bases). This CDR3 is built from 14 residues. Germline CDR1 and CDR2: SGDLS and YYNGEE. The V end was cut by 0 bases, the J end by 3 bases, with 9 bases between. Here the CDR3 reads CASSVGGAKETQYF. CDR3 sequence (DNA): TGTGCCAGCAGCGTAGGGGGAGCCAAAGAGACCCAGTACTTC. The full variable domain, its missing parts supplied by reference TRBV9 and TRBJ2-5, is DSGVTQTPKHLITATGQRVTLRCSPRSGDLSVYWYQQSLDQGLQFLIQYYNGEERAKGNILERFSAQQFPDLHSELNLSSLELGDSALYFCASSVGGAKETQYFGPGTRLLVL.

The chain carries TRBV27 and TRBJ2-1; D may match TRBD1 or TRBD2 (6 bases each). CDR1 and CDR2 (germline): MNHEY, SMNVEV (reference sequence). The V end lost 0 bases, the J end lost 5 bases, and 11 bases lay between the germline ends. The CDR3 loop spans 15 amino acids. For the CDR3, the DNA is TGTGCCAGCAGTTTATCGATAAGGGGGGACAATGAGCAGTTCTTC. It is translated as CASSLSIRGDNEQFF.

V usage is TRBV9 and J usage is TRBJ1-1, with D possibly TRBD1 on 5 matching bases. V was clipped by 7 bases and J by 4 bases, with 14 bases between them. The CDR3 covers 13 residues. Germline lookup yields CDR1 SGDLS and CDR2 YYNGEE. CDR3 sequence reads: CASGVGGSTEAFF. In nucleotides, the CDR3 is TGTGCCAGCGGGGTCGGGGGATCCACTGAAGCTTTCTTT.

The chain employs TRBV27 and TRBJ2-7; 10 nucleotides align to TRBD1. Germline trimming cut 6 bases from V and 3 bases from J; bases unmatched to any gene: 17. The CDR3 spans 18 residues. Per germline, CDR1 MNHEY and CDR2 SMNVEV (reference sequence). CDR3: CASRGPGTGVGKGYEQYF. The CDR3 DNA is TGTGCCAGCAGGGGACCCGGGACAGGGGTAGGGAAAGGCTACGAGCAGTACTTC.

The chain is built from TRBV12-3 or TRBV12-4 and TRBJ1-4; TRBD1 might be the D (5 bases). Trimming left V 3 bases short and J 3 bases short, with 11 bases between. CDR3 length: 15 residues. This CDR3 reads CASSFGRGSNEKLFF. CDR3 nucleotide sequence: TGTGCCAGCAGTTTCGGTAGGGGATCTAATGAAAAACTGTTTTTT.